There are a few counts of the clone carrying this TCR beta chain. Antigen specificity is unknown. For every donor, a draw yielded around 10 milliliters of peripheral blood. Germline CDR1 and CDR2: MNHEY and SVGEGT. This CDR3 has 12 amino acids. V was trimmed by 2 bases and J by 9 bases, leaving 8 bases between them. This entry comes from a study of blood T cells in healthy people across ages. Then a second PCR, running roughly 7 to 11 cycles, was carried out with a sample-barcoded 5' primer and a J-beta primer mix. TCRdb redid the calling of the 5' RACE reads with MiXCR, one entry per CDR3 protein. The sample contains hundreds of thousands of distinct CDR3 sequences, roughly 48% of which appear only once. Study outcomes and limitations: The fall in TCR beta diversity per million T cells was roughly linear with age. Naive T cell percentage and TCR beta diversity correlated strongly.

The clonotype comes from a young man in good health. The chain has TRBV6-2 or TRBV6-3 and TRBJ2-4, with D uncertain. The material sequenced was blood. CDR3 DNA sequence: TGTGCCAGCAGTTACCCCTCGCCCATTCAGTACTTC. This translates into CASSYPSPIQYF.